This T cell receptor (beta chain) was identified during a study of CD8 T cells in ankylosing spondylitis. General observations from the study: It was reported that disease-linked clones were significantly enriched in matched ankylosing spondylitis synovial fluid. A TCR beta motif of 8 or 9 highly homologous variants appeared characteristic of ankylosing spondylitis blood.

The junction had 7 bases not matched to a gene; V was cut back by 7 bases and J by 8 bases. Germline-derived CDR1 and CDR2 are MDHEN and SYDVKM. This CDR3 spans 13 amino acids. TCRdb passed the 5' RACE reads through MiXCR, listing each CDR3 protein once. This repertoire shows some 840,000 distinct CDR3 sequences, approximately 10% found once; its top ten account for approximately 0.46%. This clonotype was seen a few times. Antigen: not known. The material sequenced was blood, either unsorted or a sorted T cell fraction (not recorded which). The receptor comes from a male donor with ankylosing spondylitis. V usage is TRBV28 and J usage is TRBJ1-2; 10 bases map to TRBD1. CDR3 protein: CASMDRGFGGYTF. The CDR3 coding sequence is TGTGCCAGCATGGACAGGGGGTTTGGAGGCTACACCTTC.